This entry describes one TCR beta chain. Its specificity is unknown. This sample is part of a study of cytomegalovirus exposure and HLA in healthy donors. Findings and limits, study-wide: Of the V segments, some could not be distinguished, including TRBV6-2 and TRBV6-3, and were excluded.

With V trimmed by 7 bases and J by 7 bases, 15 bases remained unmatched. Germline CDR1 MDHEN, CDR2 SYDVKM. The CDR3 sequence is 15 residues long. 60 Vbeta and 13 Jbeta primers were used in PCR. TCRdb's table, derived via immunoSEQ multiplex PCR, lists solely in-frame clones and lacks some. The sample has under 200,000 clones, roughly four fifths seen once; the top ten hold 1.5% to 2%. The sample taken for sequencing was PBMCs. The chain links TRBV28 to TRBJ2-7, with 8 bases fitting TRBD1. This sequence originates from a man aged 25 to 40 in good health and CMV-seronegative. The CDR3 is CASTLTGAHRGEQYF. CDR3 in DNA: TGTGCCAGCACCCTGACAGGGGCCCATCGGGGAGAGCAGTACTTC.